These 26 T cell receptor beta chains share one sample of origin, sequenced in a study of CD8+ T cells in alopecia areata. After isolation, RNA underwent reverse transcription to generate cDNA as the sequencing template. Libraries were prepared by immunoSEQ multiplex PCR; TCRdb keeps only in-frame clonotypes and omits some of them. Among over 90,000 clones listed, approximately 84% were seen once. The treatment was: oral pan-JAK inhibitor, 5-10 mg twice daily. Specimen: CD8+ T cells sorted from blood, collected between weeks 30 and 35, from a patient treated with tofacitinib. The source of these receptors is a human donor with alopecia areata.

V gene TRBV7-3 combines with J gene TRBJ1-5; a weak D match, TRBD1 (5 bases). The CDR3 has 18 residues. CDR1 is SGHTA and CDR2 is FQGTGA in the germline V gene. The V gene lost 1 base and the J gene lost 4 bases, with 20 bases spanning the gap. The CDR3 spells CASSLRMAGTLWNQPQHF. CDR3 DNA: TGTGCCAGCAGCTTAAGGATGGCAGGGACCCTTTGGAATCAGCCCCAGCATTTT.

The chain links TRBV7-2 to TRBJ1-1; no reliable D call. V was trimmed by 1 base and J by 9 bases, leaving 6 bases between them. This CDR3 comprises 11 residues. Germline V CDR1 and CDR2: SGHTA, FQGNSA. CDR3 sequence: CASSLERKAFF. Here the CDR3 DNA reads TGTGCCAGCAGCTTAGAGAGGAAAGCTTTCTTT.

The gene calls are TRBV27 and TRBJ1-5, with D unclear. The CDR3 length is 13 residues. Germline loops: CDR1 MNHEY, CDR2 SMNVEV (reference sequence). V was clipped by 2 bases and J by 6 bases, with 8 bases between them. CDR3 sequence: CASSLRPGQPQHF. CDR3 in DNA: TGTGCCAGCAGTTTACGCCCTGGTCAGCCCCAGCATTTT.

The chain links TRBV18 to TRBJ2-7; D tentatively reads TRBD1 or TRBD2 (6 bases each). Germline-derived CDR1 and CDR2 are KGHSH and LQKENI. V dropped 3 bases and J dropped 0 bases, with 18 bases sitting between them. This CDR3 has 17 residues. The CDR3 loop is CASSPSDGGAHSYEQYF. In DNA, the CDR3 is TGTGCCAGCTCACCTTCGGACGGGGGCGCCCACTCCTACGAGCAGTACTTC.

DNA for the CDR3: TGTGCCAGCAGCTTGGAGGACAGAAATAACTATGGCTACACCTTC. Translation gives CASSLEDRNNYGYTF. The chain links TRBV5-4 to TRBJ1-2; possible D gene TRBD1, 6 bases. The CDR3 is made up of 15 amino acids. Germline V gene lookup returns CDR1 SGHNT and CDR2 YYREEE (reference sequence). Trimming pared 0 bases from V and 1 base from J, leaving 10 bases between.

The chain joins TRBV6-1 to TRBJ2-5, with 10 bases aligning to TRBD1. The V and J ends lost 5 bases and 5 bases, in that order; junction bases with no gene match: 8. Germline V gives CDR1 MNHNS, CDR2 SASEGT. The CDR3 runs 15 residues. This chain's CDR3 is CASSSLTGGYETQYF. CDR3 in DNA: TGTGCCAGCAGTTCCCTGACAGGGGGCTATGAGACCCAGTACTTC.

The gene calls are TRBV27 and TRBJ1-5, with TRBD1 matching over 9 bases. The germline V gene has CDR1 MNHEY and CDR2 SMNVEV (reference sequence). The CDR3 is made up of 15 amino acids. Trimming at V came to 2 bases and at J to 7 bases, leaving 6 bases not matched to a gene. CDR3 sequence: CASSLNRDRVQPQHF. CDR3 in DNA: TGTGCCAGCAGTTTAAACCGGGACAGGGTCCAGCCCCAGCATTTT.

This chain joins TRBV27 and TRBJ1-6; 9 bases align to TRBD1. The CDR3 is made up of 15 amino acids. Germline CDR1 reads MNHEY; CDR2 reads SMNVEV (reference sequence). Trimming at V came to 4 bases and at J to 6 bases, leaving 4 bases not matched to a gene. CDR3 region: CASSWGQGFNSPLHF. CDR3 nucleotide sequence: TGTGCCAGCAGTTGGGGACAGGGTTTTAATTCACCCCTCCACTTT.

The chain has TRBV7-9 and TRBJ1-6; a possible D gene is TRBD1 (6 bases). CDR3 length: 18 amino acids. Germline CDR1 is SEHNR and CDR2 is FQNEAQ (reference sequence). V lost 2 bases and J lost 8, with 22 bases in between. CDR3 DNA: TGTGCCAGCAGCTTAACGGGACACAGACTTCTCCTTTATTCACCCCTCCACTTT. It encodes CASSLTGHRLLLYSPLHF.

This chain joins TRBV11-2 and TRBJ2-3; no clear D gene. Germline CDR1 SGHAT, CDR2 FQNNGV. The CDR3 is 13 amino acids. The V end was cut by 5 bases, the J end by 1 base, with 7 bases between. CDR3 coding DNA: TGTGCCAGCAGCCAAAGGGGCACAGATACGCAGTATTTT. This encodes CASSQRGTDTQYF.

As concerns this clone: An end of the junction differs from the germline gene, which may be a read error. CDR3 DNA sequence: TGTGCCAGCAGTTCAACTCCAGGTGGAAACACCGTATATTTT. Translating it yields CASSSTPGGNTVYF. The V gene is TRBV6-1, the J gene TRBJ1-3; D not resolved. This CDR3 region has 14 residues. From germline, CDR1 is MNHNS and CDR2 SASEGT.

The chain recombines TRBV7-6 with TRBJ2-3; 9 nucleotides align to TRBD2. V dropped 5 bases and J dropped 6; count of bases not matched to a gene: 15. The CDR3 runs 17 residues. The germline gives CDR1 SGHVS, CDR2 FNYEAQ. CDR3 DNA: TGTGCCAGCAGCGGGGTAGCGGGAGTACGGAGGGCTGATACGCAGTATTTT. Amino acid sequence: CASSGVAGVRRADTQYF.

CDR3 sequence reads: CASSPVVSRGDTQYF. Written as DNA, the CDR3 is TGTGCCAGCAGTCCCGTCGTGTCGAGAGGAGATACGCAGTATTTT. The rearrangement links TRBV27 to TRBJ2-3; no definite D call. CDR3 length: 15 amino acids. Germline-derived CDR1 and CDR2 are MNHEY and SMNVEV (reference sequence). V shed 5 bases and J shed 5 bases, with 17 bases lying between them.

The gene calls are TRBV5-1 and TRBJ1-6; possibly TRBD1 for D (5 bases). Between the trimmed V and J ends, which lost 3 bases and 6 bases, there was a span of 13 bases. Germline V lookup: CDR1 SGHRS, CDR2 YFSETQ. The CDR3 runs 15 residues. The CDR3 region has the DNA TGCGCCAGCAGCTACTACCGGGACCCTAATTCACCCCTCCACTTT. Translated: CASSYYRDPNSPLHF.

This clone was recorded a few times. The gene calls are TRBV7-8 and TRBJ2-7; D assignment may be TRBD1 or TRBD2 (6 bases each). This CDR3 has 11 residues. The germline V gene encodes CDR1 SGHVS and CDR2 FQNEAQ. CDR3 amino acids: CATTGAHEQYF. DNA for the CDR3: TGTGCGACGACGGGGGCCCACGAGCAGTACTTC.

This CDR3 is CASSTRLAGAYEQYF. CDR3 DNA sequence: TGCGCCAGCAGCACACGACTAGCGGGAGCCTACGAGCAGTACTTC. The chain carries TRBV4-1 and TRBJ2-7, with TRBD2 matching over 12 bases. The V gene end was trimmed by 5 bases and the J gene end by 2 bases; junction bases not matched to a gene: 4. This CDR3 is 15 amino acids long. Germline loops: CDR1 MGHRA, CDR2 YSYEKL.

V gene TRBV29-1 combines with J gene TRBJ2-3; D could derive from TRBD1 or TRBD2 (5 bases each). CDR1 SQVTM and CDR2 ANQGSEA come from the germline V gene. V gave up 0 bases and J gave up 2 bases, with 12 bases separating them. This CDR3 contains 15 residues. The CDR3 sequence: CSVEDRGRVTDTQYF. CDR3 bases: TGCAGCGTTGAAGATCGGGGCAGGGTCACAGATACGCAGTATTTT.

The chain uses TRBV6-5 and TRBJ2-1; 8 positions match TRBD2. Germline CDR1 reads MNHEY; CDR2 reads SVGAGI. The ends lost 8 bases at V and 4 bases at J; junction bases unmatched: 4. There are 13 residues in the CDR3. The CDR3 nucleotides read TGTGCCAGCTTAGGCGGGAGGTACAATGAGCAGTTCTTC. Protein product: CASLGGRYNEQFF.

V and J are TRBV5-1 and TRBJ2-2, with 8 bases matching TRBD1. V gave up 2 bases and J gave up 2 bases; unmatched junction bases: 2. CDR3 length: 15 residues. Germline CDR1 SGHRS, CDR2 YFSETQ. CDR3 protein: CASSFGTGNTGELFF. The DNA for the CDR3 is TGCGCCAGCAGCTTCGGGACAGGAAACACCGGGGAGCTGTTTTTT.

The J gene is TRBJ1-2, the V gene TRBV7-2, with 9 bases fitting TRBD1. V shed 1 base, J shed 6 bases, and the junction held 6 bases outside the gene matches. Germline CDR1 is SGHTA and CDR2 is FQGNSA. This CDR3 is 15 amino acids long. CDR3 region: CASSLGAGQGNGYTF. Here the CDR3 DNA reads TGTGCCAGCAGCTTAGGTGCGGGACAGGGAAATGGCTACACCTTC.

V is TRBV19 and J is TRBJ2-7; TRBD1 is a possible D gene (5 bases). V lost 3 bases and J 0 bases, leaving 12 bases between the germline ends. The CDR3 loop spans 15 amino acids. The germline CDR1 and CDR2 sequences are LNHDA and SQIVND (reference sequence). CDR3: CASSIERTPSYEQYF. CDR3 nucleotide sequence: TGTGCCAGTAGTATTGAAAGGACACCCTCCTACGAGCAGTACTTC.

The chain couples TRBV30 to TRBJ2-1; D uncertain. The CDR3 is 12 amino acids. Trimming took off 3 bases at V and 8 bases at J, with 11 bases between the two ends. The V gene's germline CDR1 is GTSNPN and CDR2 SVGIG (reference sequence). The CDR3 sequence is CAWSAIGDEQFF. The CDR3 DNA reads as TGTGCCTGGAGCGCTATTGGGGATGAGCAGTTCTTC.

The chain has TRBV5-1 and TRBJ1-1; D is ambiguous. The CDR3 covers 13 residues. The germline V and J ends were trimmed by 3 bases and 2 bases, with 8 bases remaining between them. Germline loops: CDR1 SGHRS, CDR2 YFSETQ. CDR3 bases: TGCGCCAGCAGCTCGCAAGGAAACACTGAAGCTTTCTTT. This gives the protein CASSSQGNTEAFF.

Of note for this clone: Germline is not matched at one junction end, which may reflect a read error. The rearrangement links TRBV5-1 to TRBJ2-1, with TRBD2 matching 8 bases. Germline CDR1 reads SGHRS; CDR2 reads YFSETQ. The CDR3 runs 15 residues. In nucleotides, the CDR3 is TGCGCCAGCAGCGAGGGACTAGGAAAACACAATGGGCAGTTCTTC. Its translation is CASSEGLGKHNGQFF.

The V call is TRBV9, the J call TRBJ2-7; 8 bases agree with TRBD2. V gave up 4 bases and J gave up 2 bases; unmatched junction bases: 2. The CDR3 totals 13 residues. Germline V gene data show CDR1 as SGDLS and CDR2 as YYNGEE. DNA for the CDR3: TGTGCCAGCAGCTCGGGACTAGCCTACGAGCAGTACTTC. This translates into CASSSGLAYEQYF.

This chain links TRBV7-9 with TRBJ2-1; D possibly corresponds to TRBD2 (7 bases). Germline assignment: CDR1 SEHNR and CDR2 FQNEAQ (reference sequence). The V and J ends lost 1 base and 5 bases respectively, with 12 bases between them. The CDR3 sequence is 15 residues long. CDR3 coding DNA: TGTGCCAGCAGCTTAGAGGGAGGGGGGAACAATGAGCAGTTCTTC. It is translated as CASSLEGGGNNEQFF. Based on the CDR3 plus reference TRBV7-9 and TRBJ2-1, the full variable domain is DTGVSQNPRHKITKRGQNVTFRCDPISEHNRLYWYRQTLGQGPEFLTYFQNEAQLEKSRLLSDRFSAERPKGSFSTLEIQRTEQGDSAMYLCASSLEGGGNNEQFFGPGTRLTVL.